These 7 T cell receptor beta chains were sequenced from one sample in a study of cytomegalovirus exposure and HLA in healthy donors. TCRdb's copy holds only in-frame clones and misses some; the assay was immunoSEQ multiplex PCR. The sample has roughly 150,000 clones; 90% to 95% are singletons. Sequenced sample: PBMCs. The source is a man aged 18 to 29 in good health and CMV-seronegative.

J is TRBJ2-3 and V is TRBV29-1, with 8 positions matching TRBD2. V was pared by 6 bases and J by 3 bases, with 11 bases of the junction left unmatched. The CDR3 has 15 amino acids. Germline values: CDR1 SQVTM, CDR2 ANQGSEA. The DNA for the CDR3 is TGCAGCGTACCGACTAGCGCCCTAATGACAGATACGCAGTATTTT. This sequence encodes CSVPTSALMTDTQYF.

In its sample, this clone was seen a few times. This rearrangement joins TRBV10-2 to TRBJ2-7; weak D call: TRBD2 (6 bases). The CDR3 is made up of 15 amino acids. The germline V gene encodes CDR1 WSHSY and CDR2 SAAADI. The V gene lost 0 bases and the J gene lost 4 bases, with 13 bases spanning the gap. CDR3 DNA sequence: TGCGCCAGCAGTGAGTCGACTTTCGGGGGATACGAGCAGTACTTC. This gives the protein CASSESTFGGYEQYF.

This rearrangement joins TRBV28 to TRBJ1-5; 7 nucleotides match TRBD1. The CDR3 spans 14 residues. V shed 4 bases and J 1 base; nucleotides not matched to a gene: 1. Germline CDR1 MDHEN, CDR2 SYDVKM. The CDR3 region is CASSSTGSNQPQHF. The CDR3 bases are TGTGCCAGCAGTTCGACAGGGAGCAATCAGCCCCAGCATTTT.

The chain carries TRBV7-8 and TRBJ1-1, with a possible D match to TRBD1 (5 bases). Trimming took 1 base from V and 4 from J, leaving 7 bases between them. The CDR3 sequence is 13 residues long. The germline CDR1 and CDR2 sequences are SGHVS and FQNEAQ. CDR3 DNA: TGTGCCAGCAGCTTAGGCGGGGGCACTGAAGCTTTCTTT. It encodes CASSLGGGTEAFF.

The J gene is TRBJ2-2, the V gene TRBV7-9, with unresolved D. The CDR3 spans 12 residues. V was clipped by 5 bases and J by 4 bases, with 5 bases between them. CDR1 and CDR2 from the germline V gene are SEHNR and FQNEAQ (reference sequence). The CDR3 sequence: CASSISTGELFF. In DNA form, the CDR3 reads TGTGCCAGCAGCATTAGCACCGGGGAGCTGTTTTTT.

V usage is TRBV5-8 and J usage is TRBJ1-2; 7 bases match TRBD1. Germline V gene lookup returns CDR1 SGHTS and CDR2 YDEGEE. The CDR3 runs to 13 residues. Losses at the gene ends were 6 bases for V and 8 bases for J; bases not matched to a gene: 10. CDR3 coding DNA: TGTGCCAGCAACCTGGACAGGTTCTCCGGCTACACCTTC. This codes for CASNLDRFSGYTF. Full variable domain (missing parts from reference TRBV5-8 and TRBJ1-2): EAGVTQSPTHLIKTRGQQATLRCSPISGHTSVYWYQQALGLGLQFLLWYDEGEERNRGNFPPRFSGRQFPNYSSELNVNALELEDSALYLCASNLDRFSGYTFGSGTRLTVV.

This rearrangement joins TRBV9 to TRBJ2-1; D uncertain. The CDR3 extends over 16 amino acids. Germline loops: CDR1 SGDLS, CDR2 YYNGEE. V was trimmed by 6 bases and J by 0 bases, leaving 16 bases between them. Here the CDR3 reads CASTSYAVSSYNEQFF. The DNA of the CDR3 is TGTGCCAGCACCTCATACGCTGTGAGCTCCTACAATGAGCAGTTCTTC.